Listed below are T cell receptor beta chains from one sample, sequenced in a study of blood T cell repertoires in COVID-19. TCRdb's copy holds only in-frame clones and misses some; the assay was immunoSEQ multiplex PCR. This sample has about 42,000 clones, with 85% to 90% found just once. The sample taken for sequencing was peripheral blood. The receptors stem from a man between 45 and 60 years old with active COVID-19. Both conserved end residues are part of each CDR3. Each record gives: clone size, V gene, D gene, J gene, CDR3 DNA, CDR3 protein. D genes are given only for firm matches. Part of the rows lack a size; the others show once, few, many or a class for expanded clones.

clone size: NA; V gene: TRBV24-1; D gene: TRBD2; J gene: TRBJ2-2; CDR3 DNA: TGTGCCACCAGTGATCCCGGGACTAGTAATACCGGGGAGCTGTTTTTT; CDR3 protein: CATSDPGTSNTGELFF
clone size: once; V gene: TRBV9; D gene: TRBD1; J gene: TRBJ2-1; CDR3 DNA: TGTGCCAGCAGCGCGGGACAGGGGGCTCTCGATGAGCAGTTCTTC; CDR3 protein: CASSAGQGALDEQFF
clone size: NA; V gene: TRBV6-5; D gene: TRBD2; J gene: TRBJ2-7; CDR3 DNA: TGTGCCAGCAGCAGCTCCGGCCGGGGGGGCGAGCAGTACTTC; CDR3 protein: CASSSSGRGGEQYF
clone size: NA; V gene: TRBV2; D gene: NA; J gene: TRBJ1-4; CDR3 DNA: TGTGCCAGCAGTGAACAGGGTAACGTTTATGAAAAACTGTTTTTT; CDR3 protein: CASSEQGNVYEKLFF
clone size: NA; V gene: TRBV7-9; D gene: NA; J gene: TRBJ2-3; CDR3 DNA: TGTGCCAGCAGCTGGAGACCGGATACAATGGATACGCAGTATTTT; CDR3 protein: CASSWRPDTMDTQYF
clone size: large; V gene: TRBV4-1; D gene: TRBD1; J gene: TRBJ2-7; CDR3 DNA: TGCGCCAGCAGCCTCGGGACAGGGGGCGAGCAGTACTTC; CDR3 protein: CASSLGTGGEQYF
clone size: NA; V gene: TRBV7-2; D gene: TRBD2; J gene: TRBJ2-5; CDR3 DNA: TGTGCCAGCAGCTTGGCTCGGACTAGTACGTACGAGACCCAGTACTTC; CDR3 protein: CASSLARTSTYETQYF
clone size: NA; V gene: TRBV11-2; D gene: TRBD2; J gene: TRBJ2-1; CDR3 DNA: TGTGCCAGCAGCACAATAGCGGGGGGTAACTACAATGAGCAGTTCTTC; CDR3 protein: CASSTIAGGNYNEQFF
clone size: NA; V gene: TRBV10-1; D gene: TRBD2; J gene: TRBJ2-1; CDR3 DNA: TGCGCCAGCAGTGGGGGACTAGCCGGGTCCAATGAGCAGTTCTTC; CDR3 protein: CASSGGLAGSNEQFF
clone size: NA; V gene: TRBV7-2; D gene: NA; J gene: TRBJ2-1; CDR3 DNA: TGTGCCAGCAGCGTTAGCGGCTCCTACAATGAGCAGTTCTTC; CDR3 protein: CASSVSGSYNEQFF
clone size: NA; V gene: TRBV12-3/TRBV12-4; D gene: NA; J gene: TRBJ1-1; CDR3 DNA: TGTGCCAGCAGTTTAGAACAGGATGAAGCTTTCTTT; CDR3 protein: CASSLEQDEAFF
clone size: NA; V gene: TRBV5-1; D gene: NA; J gene: TRBJ2-2; CDR3 DNA: TGCGCCAGCAGCTCTGTGGAAGGAAGCGGCGGGGAGCTGTTTTTT; CDR3 protein: CASSSVEGSGGELFF
clone size: NA; V gene: TRBV5-1; D gene: NA; J gene: TRBJ1-3; CDR3 DNA: TGCGCCAGCAGCTTGGATGGAGGGATCGGCTCTGGAAACACCATATATTTT; CDR3 protein: CASSLDGGIGSGNTIYF
clone size: NA; V gene: TRBV27; D gene: TRBD1; J gene: TRBJ1-1; CDR3 DNA: TGTGCCAGCAGTGCGGGGACAGGGGGTGAAGCTTTCTTT; CDR3 protein: CASSAGTGGEAFF
clone size: NA; V gene: TRBV7-9; D gene: NA; J gene: TRBJ1-2; CDR3 DNA: TGTGCCAGCAGAACCGGGGAATTATGGCATGGCTACACCTTC; CDR3 protein: CASRTGELWHGYTF
clone size: NA; V gene: TRBV7-2; D gene: TRBD2; J gene: TRBJ2-5; CDR3 DNA: TGTGCCAGCAGCTTACAAGCGGGGCTTCAAGAGACCCAGTACTTC; CDR3 protein: CASSLQAGLQETQYF
clone size: NA; V gene: TRBV10-3; D gene: NA; J gene: TRBJ2-3; CDR3 DNA: TGTGCCGTTCTCAGGGCCCGCACAGATACGCAGTATTTT; CDR3 protein: CAVLRARTDTQYF
clone size: NA; V gene: TRBV5-5; D gene: TRBD1; J gene: TRBJ2-5; CDR3 DNA: TGTGCCAGCAGCTTCACCCGAGGGACAGTTTCCCAAGAGACCCAGTACTTC; CDR3 protein: CASSFTRGTVSQETQYF
clone size: NA; V gene: TRBV4-2; D gene: TRBD2; J gene: TRBJ2-7; CDR3 DNA: TGTGCCAGCAGCCGTCTCTTAGCGGGGAGGGACGAGCAGTACTTC; CDR3 protein: CASSRLLAGRDEQYF
clone size: NA; V gene: TRBV27; D gene: NA; J gene: TRBJ1-1; CDR3 DNA: TGTGCCAGCAGTTTAAGGGCGGGGGGAAGAGCTTTCTTT; CDR3 protein: CASSLRAGGRAFF
clone size: NA; V gene: TRBV6-6; D gene: NA; J gene: TRBJ1-3; CDR3 DNA: TGTGCCAGCACCGGCGGGGGAGTGGGAAACACCATATATTTT; CDR3 protein: CASTGGGVGNTIYF
clone size: NA; V gene: TRBV3-1/TRBV3-2; D gene: NA; J gene: TRBJ2-3; CDR3 DNA: TGTGCCAGCAGCCCTACACTAGTTATCACAGATACGCAGTATTTT; CDR3 protein: CASSPTLVITDTQYF
clone size: NA; V gene: TRBV16; D gene: NA; J gene: TRBJ1-5; CDR3 DNA: TGTGCCAGCAGCCAATACAGTAGCAATCAGCCCCAGCATTTT; CDR3 protein: CASSQYSSNQPQHF
clone size: few; V gene: TRBV30; D gene: NA; J gene: TRBJ1-1; CDR3 DNA: TGTGCCTGGAGGGGGAGGGGAAAGAACACTGAAGCTTTCTTT; CDR3 protein: CAWRGRGKNTEAFF
clone size: NA; V gene: TRBV4-3; D gene: NA; J gene: TRBJ2-1; CDR3 DNA: TGCGCCAGCAGCCAAGGTGGAGTAGGGGGAAGAAATGAGCAGTTCTTC; CDR3 protein: CASSQGGVGGRNEQFF
clone size: NA; V gene: TRBV11-2; D gene: NA; J gene: TRBJ1-2; CDR3 DNA: TGTGCCAGCACCTTAGGGGCAGCTAACTATGGCTACACCTTC; CDR3 protein: CASTLGAANYGYTF
clone size: NA; V gene: TRBV5-6; D gene: NA; J gene: TRBJ1-5; CDR3 DNA: TGTGCCAGCAGCGGGGGGGGCGGCAATCAGCCCCAGCATTTT; CDR3 protein: CASSGGGGNQPQHF
clone size: once; V gene: TRBV5-1; D gene: NA; J gene: TRBJ1-5; CDR3 DNA: TGCGCCAGCAGCTTTGACGGGGGTCAGCCCCAGCATTTT; CDR3 protein: CASSFDGGQPQHF
clone size: NA; V gene: TRBV28; D gene: NA; J gene: TRBJ1-1; CDR3 DNA: TGTGCCAGCGGGCGGCAGGGGTACACTGAAGCTTTCTTT; CDR3 protein: CASGRQGYTEAFF
clone size: NA; V gene: TRBV27; D gene: TRBD2; J gene: TRBJ2-7; CDR3 DNA: TGTGCCAGCAGTTTATATCGTGGGACTAGCGGCGAGCAGTACTTC; CDR3 protein: CASSLYRGTSGEQYF
clone size: few; V gene: TRBV3-1/TRBV3-2; D gene: NA; J gene: TRBJ1-2; CDR3 DNA: TGTGCCAGCAGCCAAGGGTCTCGGCTAGGCTATGGCTACACCTTC; CDR3 protein: CASSQGSRLGYGYTF
clone size: NA; V gene: TRBV7-9; D gene: NA; J gene: TRBJ2-1; CDR3 DNA: TGTGCCAGCAGCTCTAAACTAGCAGTTGAGCAGTTCTTC; CDR3 protein: CASSSKLAVEQFF
clone size: once; V gene: TRBV6-5; D gene: NA; J gene: TRBJ2-3; CDR3 DNA: TGTGCCAGCAGTTACGGAAGCAGGCTAAGCACAGATACGCAGTATTTT; CDR3 protein: CASSYGSRLSTDTQYF
clone size: NA; V gene: TRBV5-6; D gene: NA; J gene: TRBJ1-1; CDR3 DNA: TGTGCCAGCAGCTTGGTACAGACGAACACTGAAGCTTTCTTT; CDR3 protein: CASSLVQTNTEAFF
clone size: NA; V gene: TRBV4-3; D gene: TRBD2; J gene: TRBJ2-3; CDR3 DNA: TGCGCCAGCAGCCCAAACGCGGGAGGGATAGATACGCAGTATTTT; CDR3 protein: CASSPNAGGIDTQYF
clone size: NA; V gene: TRBV19; D gene: TRBD2; J gene: TRBJ2-5; CDR3 DNA: TGTGCCAGTAGTAAACTATCTAGCGGGGGGGCCCTGGAGACCCAGTACTTC; CDR3 protein: CASSKLSSGGALETQYF
clone size: few; V gene: TRBV5-1; D gene: NA; J gene: TRBJ1-3; CDR3 DNA: TGCGCCAGCCGGAGAACCGCTTCTGGAAACACCATATATTTT; CDR3 protein: CASRRTASGNTIYF
clone size: NA; V gene: TRBV6-2/TRBV6-3; D gene: NA; J gene: TRBJ2-7; CDR3 DNA: TGTGCCAGCAGTTATTTGGGCAGAGCCTACGAGCAGTACTTC; CDR3 protein: CASSYLGRAYEQYF
clone size: NA; V gene: TRBV27; D gene: TRBD2; J gene: TRBJ2-1; CDR3 DNA: TGTGCCAGCAGTACCCGACTAGCGGGGGGGCCCAATGAGCAGTTCTTC; CDR3 protein: CASSTRLAGGPNEQFF
clone size: NA; V gene: TRBV11-2; D gene: TRBD1; J gene: TRBJ1-1; CDR3 DNA: TGTGCCAGCAGTCACTCGGACAGGGTGGATACTGAAGCTTTCTTT; CDR3 protein: CASSHSDRVDTEAFF
clone size: NA; V gene: TRBV19; D gene: TRBD2; J gene: TRBJ2-5; CDR3 DNA: TGTGCCAGTAGCAGGACGGGGACTAGCGGGGGGCCGGCCCAAGAGACCCAGTACTTC; CDR3 protein: CASSRTGTSGGPAQETQYF
clone size: NA; V gene: TRBV3-1/TRBV3-2; D gene: TRBD2; J gene: TRBJ2-5; CDR3 DNA: TGTGCCAGCAGCCCCGGGTGGACTAGCGGGGTCGTCCAAGAGACCCAGTACTTC; CDR3 protein: CASSPGWTSGVVQETQYF
clone size: once; V gene: TRBV6-6; D gene: NA; J gene: TRBJ2-5; CDR3 DNA: TGTGCCAGCAGTTACAGGGTGCTTAGCGCGGAGACCCAGTACTTC; CDR3 protein: CASSYRVLSAETQYF
clone size: NA; V gene: TRBV5-1; D gene: NA; J gene: TRBJ1-6; CDR3 DNA: TGCGCCAGCAGGTCCCTACAGGGAACAAATTCACCCCTCCACTTT; CDR3 protein: CASRSLQGTNSPLHF
clone size: few; V gene: TRBV4-3; D gene: TRBD1; J gene: TRBJ1-2; CDR3 DNA: TGCGCCAGCAGCCAGGTGCCGGGACAGGGGCCCCTCTACACCTTC; CDR3 protein: CASSQVPGQGPLYTF
clone size: NA; V gene: TRBV28; D gene: NA; J gene: TRBJ2-3; CDR3 DNA: TGTGCCAGCAGATCTAGCCCACTCACAGATACGCAGTATTTT; CDR3 protein: CASRSSPLTDTQYF
clone size: few; V gene: TRBV7-9; D gene: TRBD1; J gene: TRBJ1-4; CDR3 DNA: TGTGCCAGCAGCTTAGCGACTTGGGGACAGAGACTTAATGAAAAACTGTTTTTT; CDR3 protein: CASSLATWGQRLNEKLFF
clone size: NA; V gene: TRBV27; D gene: NA; J gene: TRBJ2-2; CDR3 DNA: TGTGCCAGCAGGCGGACAGCGATCATTCCAGGGGAGCTGTTTTTT; CDR3 protein: CASRRTAIIPGELFF
clone size: NA; V gene: TRBV5-1; D gene: NA; J gene: TRBJ2-5; CDR3 DNA: TGCGCCAGCAGCTTGCACGGACTCGGGATACGAGAGACCCAGTACTTC; CDR3 protein: CASSLHGLGIRETQYF
clone size: few; V gene: TRBV27; D gene: NA; J gene: TRBJ2-7; CDR3 DNA: TGTGCCAGCAGGTCTCCAGGGGCGGCCTACGAGCAGTACTTC; CDR3 protein: CASRSPGAAYEQYF